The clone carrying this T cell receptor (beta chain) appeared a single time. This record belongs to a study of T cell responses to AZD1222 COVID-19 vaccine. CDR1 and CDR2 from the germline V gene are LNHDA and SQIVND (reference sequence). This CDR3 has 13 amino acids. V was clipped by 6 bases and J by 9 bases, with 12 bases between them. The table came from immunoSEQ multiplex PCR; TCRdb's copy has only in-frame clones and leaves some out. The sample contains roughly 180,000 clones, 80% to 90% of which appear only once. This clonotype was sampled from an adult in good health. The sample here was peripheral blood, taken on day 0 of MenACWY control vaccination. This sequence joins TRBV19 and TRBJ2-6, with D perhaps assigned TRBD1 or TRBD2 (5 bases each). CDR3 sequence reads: CASSPGTGNVLTF. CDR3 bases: TGTGCCAGTAGCCCCGGGACCGGCAACGTCCTGACTTTC. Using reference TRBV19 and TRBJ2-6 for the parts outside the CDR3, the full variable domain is DGGITQSPKYLFRKEGQNVTLSCEQNLNHDAMYWYRQDPGQGLRLIYYSQIVNDFQKGDIAEGYSVSREKKESFPLTVTSAQKNPTAFYLCASSPGTGNVLTFGAGSRLTVL.